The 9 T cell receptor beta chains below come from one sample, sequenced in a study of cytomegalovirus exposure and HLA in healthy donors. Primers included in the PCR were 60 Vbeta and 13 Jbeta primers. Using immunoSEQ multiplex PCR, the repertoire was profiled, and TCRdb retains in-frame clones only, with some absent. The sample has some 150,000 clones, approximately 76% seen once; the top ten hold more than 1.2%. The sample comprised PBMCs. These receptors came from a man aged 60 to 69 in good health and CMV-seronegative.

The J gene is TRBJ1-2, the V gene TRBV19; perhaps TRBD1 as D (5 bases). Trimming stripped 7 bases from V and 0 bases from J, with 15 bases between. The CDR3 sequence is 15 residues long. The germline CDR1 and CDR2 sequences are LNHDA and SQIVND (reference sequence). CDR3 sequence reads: CASTLWGRANYGYTF. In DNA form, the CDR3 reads TGTGCCAGTACCCTATGGGGCCGAGCTAACTATGGCTACACCTTC.

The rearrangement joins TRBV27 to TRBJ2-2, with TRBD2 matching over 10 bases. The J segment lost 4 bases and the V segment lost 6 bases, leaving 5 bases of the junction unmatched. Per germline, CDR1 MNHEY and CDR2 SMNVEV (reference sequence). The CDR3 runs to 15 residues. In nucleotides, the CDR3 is TGTGCCAGCAGGGGACTAGCGACCGTCACCGGGGAGCTGTTTTTT. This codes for CASRGLATVTGELFF.

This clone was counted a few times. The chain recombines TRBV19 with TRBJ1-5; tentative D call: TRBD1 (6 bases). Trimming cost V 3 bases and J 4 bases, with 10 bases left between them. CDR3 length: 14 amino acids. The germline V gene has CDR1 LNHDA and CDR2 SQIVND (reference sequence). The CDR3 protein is CASSITGSNQPQHF. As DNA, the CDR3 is TGTGCCAGTAGTATCACAGGGTCGAATCAGCCCCAGCATTTT. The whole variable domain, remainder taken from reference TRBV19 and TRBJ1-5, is DGGITQSPKYLFRKEGQNVTLSCEQNLNHDAMYWYRQDPGQGLRLIYYSQIVNDFQKGDIAEGYSVSREKKESFPLTVTSAQKNPTAFYLCASSITGSNQPQHFGDGTRLSIL.

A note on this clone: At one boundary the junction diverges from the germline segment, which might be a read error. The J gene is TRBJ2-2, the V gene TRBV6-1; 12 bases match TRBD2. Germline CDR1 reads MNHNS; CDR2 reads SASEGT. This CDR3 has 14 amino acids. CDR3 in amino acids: CAGRLAGDHGELFF. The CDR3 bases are TGTGCCGGCAGACTAGCGGGAGATCACGGGGAGCTGTTTTTT.

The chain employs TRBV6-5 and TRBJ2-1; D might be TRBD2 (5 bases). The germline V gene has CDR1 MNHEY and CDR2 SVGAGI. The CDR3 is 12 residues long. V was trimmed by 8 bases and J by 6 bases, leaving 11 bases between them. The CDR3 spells CASRGALNEQFF. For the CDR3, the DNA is TGTGCCAGCCGGGGTGCACTCAATGAGCAGTTCTTC.

Written as DNA, the CDR3 is TGTGCCAGCAGCCAGACGGGGACAGGGTATGGCTACACCTTC. It specifies CASSQTGTGYGYTF. V is TRBV11-2 and J is TRBJ1-2; 9 nucleotides match TRBD1. Trimming cost V 5 bases and J 5 bases; bases outside gene matches: 6. The CDR3 length is 14 residues. From germline, CDR1 is SGHAT and CDR2 FQNNGV.

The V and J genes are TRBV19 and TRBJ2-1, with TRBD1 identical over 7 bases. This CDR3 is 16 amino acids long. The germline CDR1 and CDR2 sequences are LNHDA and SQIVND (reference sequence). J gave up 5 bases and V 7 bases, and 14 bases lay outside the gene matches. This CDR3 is CASTLSTGTVDNEQFF. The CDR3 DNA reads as TGTGCCAGTACCCTTTCTACCGGGACAGTCGACAATGAGCAGTTCTTC.

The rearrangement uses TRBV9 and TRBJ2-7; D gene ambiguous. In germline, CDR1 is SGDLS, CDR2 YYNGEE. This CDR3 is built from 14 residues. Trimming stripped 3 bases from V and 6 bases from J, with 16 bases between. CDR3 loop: CASSESATVFEQYF. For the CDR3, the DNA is TGTGCCAGCAGCGAGTCCGCAACTGTCTTCGAGCAGTACTTC.

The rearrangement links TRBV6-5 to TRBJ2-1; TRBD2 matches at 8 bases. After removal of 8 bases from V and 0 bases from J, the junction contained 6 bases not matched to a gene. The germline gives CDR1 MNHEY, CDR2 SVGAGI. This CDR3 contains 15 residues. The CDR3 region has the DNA TGTGCCAGCTCGGCAGCGGGAGTCTCCTACAATGAGCAGTTCTTC. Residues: CASSAAGVSYNEQFF.